One sample yielded the 16 T cell receptor beta chains listed below, sequenced in a study of early T cells in non-severe SARS-CoV-2 infection. MiXCR, applied by TCRdb to the 5' RACE reads, yields one record per CDR3 protein. This table has 50,000 or so distinct CDR3 sequences, about 4% appearing once. Sample: whole blood. These receptors all come from an adult who was a healthcare worker with PCR-confirmed SARS-CoV-2 infection or an uninfected control (not recorded which).

This clonotype occurred many times. This chain's CDR3 is CASSQVGTTTDTQYF. In nucleotides, the CDR3 is TGCGCCAGCAGCCAAGTTGGGACTACCACAGATACGCAGTATTTT. The gene calls are TRBV4-3 and TRBJ2-3; 7 bases agree with TRBD2. The germline V gene encodes CDR1 LGHNA and CDR2 YSLEER. Trimming at V came to 1 base and at J to 2 bases, leaving 3 bases not matched to a gene. This CDR3 is 15 amino acids long.

This clonotype was recorded many times. J is TRBJ1-5 and V is TRBV6-6; no clear D gene. The CDR3 contains 13 residues. CDR1 is MNHNY, CDR2 SVGAGI, per germline (reference sequence). Trimming removed 7 bases at V and 4 bases at J, with 11 bases between. The CDR3 here is CASTDLGNQPQHF. CDR3 nucleotides: TGTGCCAGCACCGACTTAGGGAATCAGCCCCAGCATTTT.

This clonotype was seen at least ten times. The V and J genes are TRBV5-6 and TRBJ2-7; 7 bases align to TRBD2. V trimming: 0 bases; J trimming: 0 bases; junction bases outside the gene matches: 6. Looked up from germline, CDR1 is SGHDT and CDR2 is YYEEEE. The CDR3 runs to 16 residues. The CDR3: CASSLAGGGSSYEQYF. The CDR3 region has the DNA TGTGCCAGCAGCTTGGCCGGCGGGGGAAGCTCCTACGAGCAGTACTTC. Full variable domain (rest looked up from reference TRBV5-6 and TRBJ2-7): DAGVTQSPTHLIKTRGQQVTLRCSPKSGHDTVSWYQQALGQGPQFIFQYYEEEERQRGNFPDRFSGHQFPNYSSELNVNALLLGDSALYLCASSLAGGGSSYEQYFGPGTRLTVT.

At least ten counts were recorded for this clonotype. This sequence joins TRBV6-1 and TRBJ2-1; TRBD2 agrees at 10 bases. The germline V gene encodes CDR1 MNHNS and CDR2 SASEGT. The CDR3 is 16 residues long. Losses at the gene ends were 7 bases for V and 9 bases for J; bases not matched to a gene: 15. CDR3 sequence (DNA): TGTGCCAGCACCCCGACCTGGTCTAGCGGGAGTTCTGAGCAGTTCTTC. Protein product: CASTPTWSSGSSEQFF.

The chain employs TRBV29-1 and TRBJ2-3; D may be TRBD2 (5 bases). The V gene's germline CDR1 is SQVTM and CDR2 ANQGSEA. Trimming pared 5 bases from V and 5 bases from J, leaving 14 bases between. The CDR3 length is 13 residues. The DNA of the CDR3 is TGCAGCGTTACCCTGAGGACTGGAGATACGCAGTATTTT. The encoded protein is CSVTLRTGDTQYF.

This clonotype was counted a few times. The chain is built from TRBV4-2 and TRBJ2-5; perhaps TRBD1 as D (6 bases). The CDR3 spans 15 residues. Germline loops: CDR1 LGHNA, CDR2 YNFKEQ. The V gene lost 1 base and the J gene lost 4 bases, with 13 bases spanning the gap. In DNA form, the CDR3 reads TGTGCCAGCAGCCAAGTTGCAGGGGAGTCAGAGACCCAGTACTTC. The encoded protein is CASSQVAGESETQYF.

This clonotype has at least ten counts. The chain employs TRBV15 and TRBJ1-2; tentatively, D is TRBD1 (6 bases). The CDR3 runs 14 residues. The germline V gene has CDR1 LNHNV and CDR2 YYDKDF (reference sequence). Trimming took 0 bases from V and 5 from J, leaving 10 bases between them. The CDR3 protein is CATSRDRGQYGYTF. For the CDR3, the DNA is TGTGCCACCAGCAGAGATCGTGGACAGTATGGCTACACCTTC.

In this sample, this clonotype turned up many times. This rearrangement joins TRBV5-1 to TRBJ2-7; D is undetermined. CDR1 SGHRS and CDR2 YFSETQ come from the germline V gene. The CDR3 has 14 residues. V was cut by 4 bases and J by 9 bases, with 20 bases left in between. CDR3 residues: CASSASALPDGQYF. The CDR3 region has the DNA TGCGCCAGCAGCGCCTCCGCACTCCCAGACGGGCAGTACTTC.

This clonotype was recorded a few times. The J gene is TRBJ1-6, the V gene TRBV7-9, with TRBD1 matching over 10 bases. Germline CDR1 reads SEHNR; CDR2 reads FQNEAQ (reference sequence). The CDR3 is 14 amino acids. Germline trimming cut 6 bases from V and 7 bases from J; bases unmatched to any gene: 3. CDR3 region: CASRSDRGNSPLHF. The CDR3 region has the DNA TGTGCCAGCAGGTCGGACAGGGGGAATTCACCCCTCCACTTT.

This clonotype was recorded at least ten times. The rearrangement joins TRBV27 to TRBJ2-1; D unclear. The CDR3 is 13 amino acids. The V end lost 3 bases, the J end lost 1 base, and 4 bases lay between the germline ends. Germline CDR1 MNHEY, CDR2 SMNVEV (reference sequence). Here the CDR3 DNA reads TGTGCCAGCAGTTTCGGGTCCTACAATGAGCAGTTCTTC. Translated, it gives CASSFGSYNEQFF.

The chain is built from TRBV27 and TRBJ2-7; TRBD2 agrees at 12 bases. The CDR3 spans 15 residues. Looked up from germline, CDR1 is MNHEY and CDR2 is SMNVEV (reference sequence). The J segment lost 3 bases and the V segment lost 6 bases, leaving 6 bases of the junction unmatched. The CDR3 reads CASRSGLAGLYEQYF. CDR3 bases: TGTGCCAGCAGGTCTGGACTAGCGGGACTCTACGAGCAGTACTTC.

The chain carries TRBV28 and TRBJ2-3, with a tentative D call TRBD1 (5 bases). CDR3 length: 13 amino acids. Looked up from germline, CDR1 is MDHEN and CDR2 is SYDVKM. The V end lost 3 bases, the J end lost 6 bases, and 10 bases lay between the germline ends. CDR3 sequence: CASSFVRVDTQYF. CDR3 nucleotides: TGTGCCAGCAGTTTCGTCAGGGTCGATACGCAGTATTTT.

This clonotype was detected ten times or more. J is TRBJ1-1 and V is TRBV7-9; TRBD1 agrees at 11 bases. With 5 bases clipped from V and 3 bases from J, the junction kept 11 bases outside the gene matches. The CDR3 is 17 amino acids. CDR1 is SEHNR, CDR2 FQNEAQ, per germline (reference sequence). CDR3 amino acids: CASSPTGQGARYTEAFF. Written as DNA, the CDR3 is TGTGCCAGCAGCCCAACTGGACAGGGGGCGCGTTACACTGAAGCTTTCTTT.

This clonotype was detected many times. The chain recombines TRBV3-1 with TRBJ2-3; D gene ambiguous. CDR1 is LGHDT and CDR2 is YNNKEL in the germline V gene (reference sequence). The ends were cut back, 2 bases at V and 0 bases at J, with 9 bases in the middle. This CDR3 region has 15 residues. CDR3 loop: CASSQTLGSTDTQYF. The DNA for the CDR3 is TGTGCCAGCAGCCAAACGTTAGGGAGCACAGATACGCAGTATTTT.

This clonotype was seen at least ten times. The germline gene is not matched at one end of the junction; a read error may be the cause. The chain links TRBV24-1 to TRBJ2-1, with 12 bases aligning to TRBD2. This CDR3 has 18 residues. Germline values: CDR1 KGHDR, CDR2 SFDVKD. CDR3 amino acids: CATGDPRKTSGRKNEQFF. The DNA of the CDR3 is TGTGCCACCGGTGACCCACGAAAGACTAGCGGGAGAAAGAATGAGCAGTTCTTC.

This clonotype was detected only a few times. This chain links TRBV27 with TRBJ2-2; D is perhaps TRBD2 (5 bases). The CDR3 contains 13 residues. Germline CDR1 reads MNHEY; CDR2 reads SMNVEV (reference sequence). V was cut by 5 bases and J by 7 bases, with 11 bases left in between. Here the CDR3 DNA reads TGTGCCAGCAGTGCGACTCGGGGCGGGGAGCTGTTTTTT. Its translation is CASSATRGGELFF.